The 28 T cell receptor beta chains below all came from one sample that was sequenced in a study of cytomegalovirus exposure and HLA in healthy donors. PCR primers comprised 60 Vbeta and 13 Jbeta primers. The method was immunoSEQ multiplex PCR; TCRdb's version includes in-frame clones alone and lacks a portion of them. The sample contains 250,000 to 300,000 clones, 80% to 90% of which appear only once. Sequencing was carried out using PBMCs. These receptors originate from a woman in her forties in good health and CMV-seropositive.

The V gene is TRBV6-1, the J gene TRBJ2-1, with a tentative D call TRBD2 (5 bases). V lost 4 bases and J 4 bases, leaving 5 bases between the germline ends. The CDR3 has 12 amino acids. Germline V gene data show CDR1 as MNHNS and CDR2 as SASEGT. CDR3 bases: TGTGCCAGCAGTGGGAGGTACAATGAGCAGTTCTTC. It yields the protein CASSGRYNEQFF.

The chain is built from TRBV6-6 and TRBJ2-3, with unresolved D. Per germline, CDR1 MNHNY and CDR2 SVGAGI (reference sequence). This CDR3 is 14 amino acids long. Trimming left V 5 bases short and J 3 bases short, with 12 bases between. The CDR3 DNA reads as TGTGCCAGCAGTACCCAGCCACAGACAGATACGCAGTATTTT. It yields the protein CASSTQPQTDTQYF.

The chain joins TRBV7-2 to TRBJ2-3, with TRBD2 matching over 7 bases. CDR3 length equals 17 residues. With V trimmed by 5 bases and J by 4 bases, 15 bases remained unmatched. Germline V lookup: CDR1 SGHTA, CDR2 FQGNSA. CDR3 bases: TGTGCCAGCAGCCCACCCCCGAGGCCGACTAGCTCAGATACGCAGTATTTT. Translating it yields CASSPPPRPTSSDTQYF.

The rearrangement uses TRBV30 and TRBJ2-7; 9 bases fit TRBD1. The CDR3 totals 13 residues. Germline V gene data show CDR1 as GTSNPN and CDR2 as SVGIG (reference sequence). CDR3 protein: CAGSGTGLYEQYF. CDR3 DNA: TGTGCTGGCTCCGGGACAGGGCTATACGAGCAGTACTTC. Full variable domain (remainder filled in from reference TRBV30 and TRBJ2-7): SQTIHQWPATLVQPVGSPLSLECTVEGTSNPNLYWYRQAAGRGLQLLFYSVGIGQISSEVPQNLSASRPQDRQFILSSKKLLLSDSGFYLCAGSGTGLYEQYFGPGTRLTVT.

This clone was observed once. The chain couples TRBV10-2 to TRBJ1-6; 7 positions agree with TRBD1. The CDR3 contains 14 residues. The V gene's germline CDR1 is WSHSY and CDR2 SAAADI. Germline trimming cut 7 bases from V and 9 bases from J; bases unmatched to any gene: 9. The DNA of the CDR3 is TGCGCCAGCACCCCGACAGGGCTAATTTCACCCCTCCACTTT. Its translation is CASTPTGLISPLHF.

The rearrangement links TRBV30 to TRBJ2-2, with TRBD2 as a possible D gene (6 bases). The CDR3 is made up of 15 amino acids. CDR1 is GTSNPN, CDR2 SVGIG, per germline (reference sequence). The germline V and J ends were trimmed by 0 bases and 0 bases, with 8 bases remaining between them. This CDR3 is CAWSVREANTGELFF. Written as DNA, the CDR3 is TGTGCCTGGAGTGTAAGGGAGGCGAACACCGGGGAGCTGTTTTTT.

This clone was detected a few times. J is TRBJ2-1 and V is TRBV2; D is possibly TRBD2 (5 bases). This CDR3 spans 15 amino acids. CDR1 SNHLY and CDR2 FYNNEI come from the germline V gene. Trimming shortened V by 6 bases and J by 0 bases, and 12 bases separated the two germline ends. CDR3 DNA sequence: TGTGCCAGCAGGTCGAGGGATAGCTCCTACAATGAGCAGTTCTTC. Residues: CASRSRDSSYNEQFF.

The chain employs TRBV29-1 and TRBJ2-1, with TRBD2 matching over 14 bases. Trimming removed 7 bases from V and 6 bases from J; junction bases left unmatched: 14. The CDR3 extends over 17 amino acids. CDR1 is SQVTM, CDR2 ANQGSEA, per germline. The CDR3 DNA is TGCAGCGGAGACCTCTTGGGGGGACTAGCGGGGGCCAATGAGCAGTTCTTC. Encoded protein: CSGDLLGGLAGANEQFF.

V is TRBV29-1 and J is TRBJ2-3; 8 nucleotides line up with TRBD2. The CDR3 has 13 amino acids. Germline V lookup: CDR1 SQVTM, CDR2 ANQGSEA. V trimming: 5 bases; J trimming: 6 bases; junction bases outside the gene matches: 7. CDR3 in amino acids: CSVPREGSDTQYF. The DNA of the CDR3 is TGCAGCGTTCCCCGGGAGGGCTCGGATACGCAGTATTTT.

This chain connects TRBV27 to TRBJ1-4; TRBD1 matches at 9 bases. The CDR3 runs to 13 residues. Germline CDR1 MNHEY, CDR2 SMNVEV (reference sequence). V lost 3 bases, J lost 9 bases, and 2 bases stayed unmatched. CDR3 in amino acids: CASSFGTGKKLFF. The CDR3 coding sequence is TGTGCCAGCAGTTTCGGGACAGGGAAAAAACTGTTTTTT.

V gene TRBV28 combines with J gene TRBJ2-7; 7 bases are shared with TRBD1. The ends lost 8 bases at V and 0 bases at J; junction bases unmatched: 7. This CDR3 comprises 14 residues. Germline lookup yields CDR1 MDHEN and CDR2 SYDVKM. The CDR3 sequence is CASVTTGSSYEQYF. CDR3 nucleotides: TGTGCCAGCGTCACGACAGGGAGCTCCTACGAGCAGTACTTC.

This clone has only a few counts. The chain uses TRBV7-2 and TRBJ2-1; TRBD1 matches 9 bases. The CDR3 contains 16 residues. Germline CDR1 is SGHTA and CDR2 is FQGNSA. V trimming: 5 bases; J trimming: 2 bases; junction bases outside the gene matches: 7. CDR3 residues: CASSLRDRATYNEQFF. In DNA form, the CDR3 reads TGTGCCAGCAGCCTGCGGGACAGGGCCACCTACAATGAGCAGTTCTTC.

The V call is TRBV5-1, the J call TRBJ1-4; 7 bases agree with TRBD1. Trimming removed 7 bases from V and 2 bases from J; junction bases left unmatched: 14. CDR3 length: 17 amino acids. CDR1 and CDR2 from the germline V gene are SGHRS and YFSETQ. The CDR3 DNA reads TGCGCCAGCGAAAGGAGGGGGCTGAAGGGCACTAATGAAAAACTGTTTTTT. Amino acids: CASERRGLKGTNEKLFF.

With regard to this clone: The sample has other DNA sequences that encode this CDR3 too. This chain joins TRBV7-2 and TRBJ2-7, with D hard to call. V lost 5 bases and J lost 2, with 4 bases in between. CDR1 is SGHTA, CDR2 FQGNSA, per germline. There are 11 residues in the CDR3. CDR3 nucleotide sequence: TGTGCCAGCAGCCCAGCCTACGAGCAGTACTTC. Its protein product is CASSPAYEQYF.

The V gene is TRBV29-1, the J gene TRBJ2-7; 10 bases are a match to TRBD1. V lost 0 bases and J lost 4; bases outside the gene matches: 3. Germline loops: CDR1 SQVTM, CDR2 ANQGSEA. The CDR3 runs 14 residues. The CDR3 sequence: CSVEDRDRGYEQYF. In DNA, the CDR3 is TGCAGCGTTGAAGACCGGGACAGGGGATACGAGCAGTACTTC.

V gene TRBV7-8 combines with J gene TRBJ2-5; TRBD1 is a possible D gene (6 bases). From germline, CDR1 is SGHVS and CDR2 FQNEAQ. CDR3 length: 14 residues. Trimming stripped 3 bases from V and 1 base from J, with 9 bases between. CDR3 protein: CASSFPTGQETQYF. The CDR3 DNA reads TGTGCCAGCAGCTTCCCGACAGGCCAAGAGACCCAGTACTTC. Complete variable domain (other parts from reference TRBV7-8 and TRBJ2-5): GAGVSQSPRYKVAKRGQDVALRCDPISGHVSLFWYQQALGQGPEFLTYFQNEAQLDKSGLPSDRFFAERPEGSVSTLKIQRTQQEDSAVYLCASSFPTGQETQYFGPGTRLLVL.

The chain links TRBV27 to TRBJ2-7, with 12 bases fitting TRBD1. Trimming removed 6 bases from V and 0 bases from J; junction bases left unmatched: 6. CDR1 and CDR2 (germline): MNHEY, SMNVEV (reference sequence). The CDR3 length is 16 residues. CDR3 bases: TGTGCCAGCAGCCGGGGGACAGGGGGCCTCTCCTACGAGCAGTACTTC. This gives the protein CASSRGTGGLSYEQYF.

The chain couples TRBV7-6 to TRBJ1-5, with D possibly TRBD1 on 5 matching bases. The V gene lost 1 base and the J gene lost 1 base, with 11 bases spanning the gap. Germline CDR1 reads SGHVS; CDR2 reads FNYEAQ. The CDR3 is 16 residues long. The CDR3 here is CASSLGGGDSNQPQHF. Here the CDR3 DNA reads TGTGCCAGCAGCTTAGGGGGAGGGGACAGCAATCAGCCCCAGCATTTT.

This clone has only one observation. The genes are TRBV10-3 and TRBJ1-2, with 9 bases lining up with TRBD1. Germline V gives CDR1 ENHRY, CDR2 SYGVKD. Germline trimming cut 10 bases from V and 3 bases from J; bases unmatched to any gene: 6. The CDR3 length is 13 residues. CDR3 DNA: TGTGCCACCGGGGGACAGGGCTACTATGGCTACACCTTC. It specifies CATGGQGYYGYTF.

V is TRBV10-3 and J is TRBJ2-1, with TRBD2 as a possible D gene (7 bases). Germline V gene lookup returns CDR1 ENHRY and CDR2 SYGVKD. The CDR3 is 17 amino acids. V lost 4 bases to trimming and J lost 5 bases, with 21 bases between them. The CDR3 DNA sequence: TGTGCCATCAGTGCCTACAAGGGGGGGGGCGATAACAATGAGCAGTTCTTC. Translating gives CAISAYKGGGDNNEQFF.

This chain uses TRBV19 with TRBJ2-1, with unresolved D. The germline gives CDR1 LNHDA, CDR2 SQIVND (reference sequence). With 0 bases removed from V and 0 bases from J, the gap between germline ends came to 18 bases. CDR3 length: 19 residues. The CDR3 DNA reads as TGTGCCAGTAGTATAGATCAACTGATTGGCGGTAGCTCCTACAATGAGCAGTTCTTC. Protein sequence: CASSIDQLIGGSSYNEQFF.

CDR3 DNA: TGCAGTGCTGGGAGGAACTATGGCTACACCTTC. Amino acids: CSAGRNYGYTF. The gene calls are TRBV20-1 and TRBJ1-2, with D hard to call. Germline assignment: CDR1 DFQATT and CDR2 SNEGSKA (reference sequence). This CDR3 spans 11 amino acids. V lost 5 bases, J lost 2 bases, and 6 bases lay in between.

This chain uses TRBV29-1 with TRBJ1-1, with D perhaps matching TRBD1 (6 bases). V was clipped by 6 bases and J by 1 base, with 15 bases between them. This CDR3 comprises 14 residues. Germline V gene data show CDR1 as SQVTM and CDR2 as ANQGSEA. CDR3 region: CSVDTTGGNTEAFF. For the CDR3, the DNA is TGCAGCGTCGATACGACAGGCGGGAACACTGAAGCTTTCTTT.

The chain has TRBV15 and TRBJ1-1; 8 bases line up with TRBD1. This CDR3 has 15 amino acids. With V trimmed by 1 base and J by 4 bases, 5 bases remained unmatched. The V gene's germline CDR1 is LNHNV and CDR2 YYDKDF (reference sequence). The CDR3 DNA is TGTGCCACCAGCAGAGGTAGTCAGGGGGCCACTGAAGCTTTCTTT. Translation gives CATSRGSQGATEAFF.

DNA for the CDR3: TGTGCCAGCAGCCCCCATTCTGGAAACACCATATATTTT. Its protein is CASSPHSGNTIYF. The rearrangement uses TRBV11-3 and TRBJ1-3; the D is unclear. Germline-derived CDR1 and CDR2 are SGHNT and YENEEA. V was trimmed by 5 bases and J by 1 base, leaving 6 bases between them. This CDR3 region has 13 residues.

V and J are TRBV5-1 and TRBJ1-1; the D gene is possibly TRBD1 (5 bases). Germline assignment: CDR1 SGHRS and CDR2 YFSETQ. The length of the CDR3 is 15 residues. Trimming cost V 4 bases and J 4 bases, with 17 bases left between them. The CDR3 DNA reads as TGCGCCAGCAGCCCCCCGGTGGGGCGGTCCACTGAAGCTTTCTTT. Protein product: CASSPPVGRSTEAFF.

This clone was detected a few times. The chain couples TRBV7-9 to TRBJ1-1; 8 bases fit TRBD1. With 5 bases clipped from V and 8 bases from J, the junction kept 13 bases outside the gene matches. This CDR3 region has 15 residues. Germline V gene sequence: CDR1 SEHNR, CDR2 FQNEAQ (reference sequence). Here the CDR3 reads CASSTYRQGRDEAFF. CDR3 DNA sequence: TGTGCCAGCAGCACGTACCGACAGGGGAGGGACGAAGCTTTCTTT. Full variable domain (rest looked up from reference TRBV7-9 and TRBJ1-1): DTGVSQNPRHKITKRGQNVTFRCDPISEHNRLYWYRQTLGQGPEFLTYFQNEAQLEKSRLLSDRFSAERPKGSFSTLEIQRTEQGDSAMYLCASSTYRQGRDEAFFGQGTRLTVV.

The CDR3 region has the DNA TGCAGCGTTGAAGATCTCGGGATGAGCACAGATACGCAGTATTTT. Amino acid sequence: CSVEDLGMSTDTQYF. The chain links TRBV29-1 to TRBJ2-3, with D possibly TRBD2 on 5 matching bases. The V gene lost 0 bases and the J gene lost 0 bases, with 10 bases spanning the gap. The CDR3 covers 15 residues. Germline V gene lookup returns CDR1 SQVTM and CDR2 ANQGSEA.